This T cell receptor beta chain was identified during a study of shared clonotypes between healthy human individuals. Study-wide points: Estimated clonotype richness was generally higher in naive than memory subsets. The generation probabilities recorded for non-shared clonotypes fell below those of clonotypes shared by all four donors.

A split of CD4+ cells into CD45RA+ naive and CD45RA-negative memory subsets was performed. Replicate PCRs from sorted subsets contained about 200 ng DNA, which is 29,000 or so T cell genomes. Clones were sequenced by immunoSEQ multiplex PCR, and TCRdb holds only the in-frame ones, with some missing. The data show around 940,000 clones, over 60% seen once. Points on this clone: The antigen remains undetermined. Different DNA sequences within this sample yield the same CDR3.

The TCR sequence derives from a man between 18 and 29 years old in good health. The sequencing input was memory CD4+ T cells sorted from blood. Subset reported: CD45RA-negative fraction.

The CDR3 loop reads CASRRETQYF. The CDR3 DNA is TGTGCCAGCAGGCGCGAGACCCAGTACTTC. The V gene is TRBV2, the J gene TRBJ2-5; D unresolved. Germline assignment: CDR1 SNHLY and CDR2 FYNNEI. This CDR3 region has 10 residues. Trimming took off 6 bases at V and 5 bases at J, with 4 bases between the two ends.